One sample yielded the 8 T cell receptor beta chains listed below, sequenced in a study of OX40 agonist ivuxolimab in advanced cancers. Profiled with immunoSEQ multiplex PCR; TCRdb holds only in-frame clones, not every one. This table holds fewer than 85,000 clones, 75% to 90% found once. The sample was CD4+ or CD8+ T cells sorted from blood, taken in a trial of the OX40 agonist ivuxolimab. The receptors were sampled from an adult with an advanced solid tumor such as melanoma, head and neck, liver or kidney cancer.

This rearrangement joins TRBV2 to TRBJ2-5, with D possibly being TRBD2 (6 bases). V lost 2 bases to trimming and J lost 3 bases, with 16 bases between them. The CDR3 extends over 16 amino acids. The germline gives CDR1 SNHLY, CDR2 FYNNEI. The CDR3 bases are TGTGCCAGCAGTGAATCTGGCGGGGATCCCGAAGAGACCCAGTACTTC. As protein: CASSESGGDPEETQYF.

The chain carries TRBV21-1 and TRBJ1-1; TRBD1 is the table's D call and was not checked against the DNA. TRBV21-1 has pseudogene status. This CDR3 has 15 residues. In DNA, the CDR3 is TGTGCCAGCAGCGGAAACAGATGGACAGGGGGGGAGGCTTTCTTT. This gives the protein CASSGNRWTGGEAFF.

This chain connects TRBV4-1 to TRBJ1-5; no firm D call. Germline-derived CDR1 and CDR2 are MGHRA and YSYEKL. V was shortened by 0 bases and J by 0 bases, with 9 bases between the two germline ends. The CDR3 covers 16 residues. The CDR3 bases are TGCGCCAGCAGCCAAGATCCCGGATATAGCAATCAGCCCCAGCATTTT. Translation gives CASSQDPGYSNQPQHF.

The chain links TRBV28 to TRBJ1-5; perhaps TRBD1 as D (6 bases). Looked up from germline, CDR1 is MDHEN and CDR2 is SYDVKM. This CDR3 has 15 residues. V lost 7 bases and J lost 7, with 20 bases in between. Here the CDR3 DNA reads TGTGCCAGCACTCAAACAGGGCTGGGTGAGCAGCCCCAGCATTTT. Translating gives CASTQTGLGEQPQHF.

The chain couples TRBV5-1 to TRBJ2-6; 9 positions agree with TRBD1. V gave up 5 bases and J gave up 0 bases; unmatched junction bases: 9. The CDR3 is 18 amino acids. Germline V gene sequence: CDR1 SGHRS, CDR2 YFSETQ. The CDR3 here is CASRGPQGALSGANVLTF. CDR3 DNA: TGCGCCAGCAGGGGCCCACAGGGGGCCCTCTCTGGGGCCAACGTCCTGACTTTC.

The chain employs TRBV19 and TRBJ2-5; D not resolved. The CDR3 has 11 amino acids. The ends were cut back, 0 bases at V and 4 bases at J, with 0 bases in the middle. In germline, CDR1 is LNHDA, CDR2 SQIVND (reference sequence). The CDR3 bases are TGTGCCAGTAGTATAGAAGAGACCCAGTACTTC. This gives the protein CASSIEETQYF.

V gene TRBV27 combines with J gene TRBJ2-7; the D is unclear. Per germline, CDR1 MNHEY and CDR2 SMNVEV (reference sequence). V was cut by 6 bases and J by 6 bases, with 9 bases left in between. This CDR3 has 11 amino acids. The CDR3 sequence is CASSTGSEQYF. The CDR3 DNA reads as TGTGCCAGCAGCACGGGTAGCGAGCAGTACTTC.

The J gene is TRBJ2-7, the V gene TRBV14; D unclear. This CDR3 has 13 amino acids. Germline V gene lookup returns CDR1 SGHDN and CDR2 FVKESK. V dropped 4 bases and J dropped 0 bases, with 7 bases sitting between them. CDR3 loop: CASSPSYSYEQYF. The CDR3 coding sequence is TGTGCCAGCAGCCCCTCCTACTCCTACGAGCAGTACTTC.